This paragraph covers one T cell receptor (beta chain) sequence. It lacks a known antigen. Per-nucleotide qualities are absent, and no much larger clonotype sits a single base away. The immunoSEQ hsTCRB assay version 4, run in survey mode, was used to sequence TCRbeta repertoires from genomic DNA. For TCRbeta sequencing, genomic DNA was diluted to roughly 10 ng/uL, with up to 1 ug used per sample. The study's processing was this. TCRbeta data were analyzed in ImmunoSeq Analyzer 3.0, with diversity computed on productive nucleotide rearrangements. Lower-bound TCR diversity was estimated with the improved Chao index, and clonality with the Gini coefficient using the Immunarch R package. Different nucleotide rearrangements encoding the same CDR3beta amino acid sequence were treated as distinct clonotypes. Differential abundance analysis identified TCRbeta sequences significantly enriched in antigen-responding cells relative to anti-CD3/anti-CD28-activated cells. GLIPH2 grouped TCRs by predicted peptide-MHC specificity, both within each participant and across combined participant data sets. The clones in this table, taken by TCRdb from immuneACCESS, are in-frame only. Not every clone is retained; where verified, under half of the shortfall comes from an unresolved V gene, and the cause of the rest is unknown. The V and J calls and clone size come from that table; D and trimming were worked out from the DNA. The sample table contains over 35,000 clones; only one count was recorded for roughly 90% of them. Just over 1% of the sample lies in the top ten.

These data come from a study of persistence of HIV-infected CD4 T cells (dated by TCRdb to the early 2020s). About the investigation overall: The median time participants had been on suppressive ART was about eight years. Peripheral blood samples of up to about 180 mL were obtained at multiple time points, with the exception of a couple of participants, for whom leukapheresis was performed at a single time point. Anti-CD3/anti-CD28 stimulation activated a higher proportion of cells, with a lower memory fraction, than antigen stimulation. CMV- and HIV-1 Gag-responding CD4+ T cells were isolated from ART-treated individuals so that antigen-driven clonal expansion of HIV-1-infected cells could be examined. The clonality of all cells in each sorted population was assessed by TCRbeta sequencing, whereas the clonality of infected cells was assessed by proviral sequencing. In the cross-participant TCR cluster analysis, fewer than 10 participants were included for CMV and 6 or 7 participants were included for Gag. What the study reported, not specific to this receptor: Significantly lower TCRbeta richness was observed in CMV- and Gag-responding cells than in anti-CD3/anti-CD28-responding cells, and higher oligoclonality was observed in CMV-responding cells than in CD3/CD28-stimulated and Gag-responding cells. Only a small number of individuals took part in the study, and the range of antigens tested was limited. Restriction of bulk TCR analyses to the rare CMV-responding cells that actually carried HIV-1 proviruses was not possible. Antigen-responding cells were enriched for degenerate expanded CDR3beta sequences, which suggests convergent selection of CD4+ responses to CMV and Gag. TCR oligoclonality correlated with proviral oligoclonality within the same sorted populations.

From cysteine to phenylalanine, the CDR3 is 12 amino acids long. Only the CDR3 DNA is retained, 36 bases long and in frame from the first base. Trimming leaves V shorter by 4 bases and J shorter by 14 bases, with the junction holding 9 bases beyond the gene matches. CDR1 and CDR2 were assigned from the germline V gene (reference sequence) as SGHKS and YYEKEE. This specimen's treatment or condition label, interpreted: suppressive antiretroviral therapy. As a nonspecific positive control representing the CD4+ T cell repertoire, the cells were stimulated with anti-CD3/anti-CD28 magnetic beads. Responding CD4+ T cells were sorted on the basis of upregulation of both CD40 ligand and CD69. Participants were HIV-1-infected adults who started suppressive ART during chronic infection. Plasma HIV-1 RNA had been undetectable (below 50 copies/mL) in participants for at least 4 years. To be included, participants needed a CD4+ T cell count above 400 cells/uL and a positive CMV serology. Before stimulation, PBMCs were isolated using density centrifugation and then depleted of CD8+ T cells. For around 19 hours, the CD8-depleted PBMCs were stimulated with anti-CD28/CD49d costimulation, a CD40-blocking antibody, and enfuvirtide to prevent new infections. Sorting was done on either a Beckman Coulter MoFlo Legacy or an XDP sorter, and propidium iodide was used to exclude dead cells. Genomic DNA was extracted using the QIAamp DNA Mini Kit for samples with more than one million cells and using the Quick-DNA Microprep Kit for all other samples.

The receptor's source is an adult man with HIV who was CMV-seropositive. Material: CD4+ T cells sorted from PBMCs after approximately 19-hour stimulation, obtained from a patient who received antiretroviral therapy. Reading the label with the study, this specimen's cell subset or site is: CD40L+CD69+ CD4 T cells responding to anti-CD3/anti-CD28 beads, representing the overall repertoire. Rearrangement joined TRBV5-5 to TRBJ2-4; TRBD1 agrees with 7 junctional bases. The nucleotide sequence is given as TGTGCCAGCAGCGTCGGGACAGCCCAAGAGTACTTC. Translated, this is CASSVGTAQEYF. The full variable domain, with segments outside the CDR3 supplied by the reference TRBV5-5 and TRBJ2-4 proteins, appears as DAGVTQSPTHLIKTRGQQVTLRCSPISGHKSVSWYQQVLGQGPQFIFQYYEKEERGRGNFPDRFSARQFPNYSSELNVNALLLGDSALYLCASSVGTAQEYFGAGTRLSVL.